These T cell receptor beta chains were read from a single sample in a study of cytomegalovirus exposure and HLA in healthy donors. The assay was immunoSEQ multiplex PCR, and TCRdb's table has in-frame clones only and misses some. The sample table includes approximately 37,000 clones. The sample taken for sequencing was PBMCs. The receptor set was obtained from a man aged 35-49 years in good health and CMV-seropositive. CDR3s include the opening cysteine and the closing phenylalanine or tryptophan. Fields, in order: J gene, V gene, D gene, CDR3 protein, CDR3 DNA. D genes are given only for firm matches.

J gene: TRBJ1-5
V gene: TRBV30
D gene: -
CDR3 protein: CAWSLEGGAQPQHF
CDR3 DNA: TGTGCCTGGAGTCTGGAGGGAGGGGCTCAGCCCCAGCATTTT

J gene: TRBJ2-7
V gene: TRBV6-4
D gene: -
CDR3 protein: CASIPVSSYEQYF
CDR3 DNA: TGTGCCAGCATCCCGGTGAGTAGCTACGAGCAGTACTTC

J gene: TRBJ1-2
V gene: TRBV25-1
D gene: -
CDR3 protein: CASALGLSGYTF
CDR3 DNA: TGTGCTTCCGCGCTGGGCCTCAGTGGCTACACCTTC

J gene: TRBJ1-5
V gene: TRBV11-2
D gene: -
CDR3 protein: CATYWAQGRINPQHF
CDR3 DNA: TGTGCCACCTATTGGGCACAGGGCCGGATCAATCCCCAGCATTTT

J gene: TRBJ1-5
V gene: TRBV2
D gene: -
CDR3 protein: CASRGESNQPQHF
CDR3 DNA: TGTGCCAGCAGGGGCGAAAGCAATCAGCCCCAGCATTTT

J gene: TRBJ1-2
V gene: TRBV7-2
D gene: -
CDR3 protein: CASSFLGGPTGSGYTF
CDR3 DNA: TGTGCCAGCAGCTTTTTAGGCGGTCCCACAGGGTCCGGCTACACCTTC

J gene: TRBJ2-7
V gene: TRBV28
D gene: -
CDR3 protein: CASRGPLTEQYF
CDR3 DNA: TGTGCCAGCAGGGGCCCTCTTACGGAGCAGTACTTC

J gene: TRBJ2-7
V gene: TRBV14
D gene: -
CDR3 protein: CASSQGSLESYEQYF
CDR3 DNA: TGTGCCAGCAGCCAAGGGTCCTTGGAGTCCTACGAGCAGTACTTC

J gene: TRBJ2-7
V gene: TRBV7-9
D gene: -
CDR3 protein: CASGRTAYEQYF
CDR3 DNA: TGTGCCAGCGGTCGGACAGCCTACGAGCAGTACTTC

J gene: TRBJ2-3
V gene: TRBV19
D gene: -
CDR3 protein: CVSSTGPGLFLGTDTQYF
CDR3 DNA: TGTGTCAGTAGTACAGGGCCCGGATTATTTCTGGGCACAGATACGCAGTATTTT

J gene: TRBJ1-1
V gene: TRBV6-4
D gene: -
CDR3 protein: CARLVNTEAFF
CDR3 DNA: TGTGCCAGGTTAGTGAACACTGAAGCTTTCTTT

J gene: TRBJ2-5
V gene: TRBV18
D gene: TRBD1
CDR3 protein: CASSLGGQARGEQYF
CDR3 DNA: TGTGCCAGCTCACTTGGGGGACAGGCCCGAGGGGAGCAGTACTTC